This T cell receptor beta chain came from a study of T-cell memory formation after mild COVID-19. Study summary: TCR clusters mostly belonged to single donors.

TCR alpha and TCR beta cDNA libraries carrying sample barcodes and UMIs came from 5'RACE with constant-segment primers. TCRdb reprocessed the 5' RACE reads via MiXCR and lists one record per CDR3 protein. The sample yields around 400,000 distinct CDR3 sequences, 20% to 25% seen once. Findings of the study overall: Mostly located in CM and EM were contracting CD4+ clones, with contracting CD8+ clones located in EMRA. Whereas later expanders leaned CD4+, clones contracting day 15 to 85 showed a balanced CD4/CD8 makeup.

This clonotype came up many times. The antigen is not known. The clonotype originates from an adult woman who had mild COVID-19 (a few samples of this study predate the infection). Cell type and time point are not known. The sequencing input was PBMCs or a T cell subset sorted from them (not recorded which).

In nucleotides, the CDR3 is TGTGCCAGCAGCGCCGTAAGGACTGGAATCTACAATGAGCAGTTCTTC. This gives the protein CASSAVRTGIYNEQFF. The V call is TRBV7-3, the J call TRBJ2-1; tentatively, D is TRBD2 (5 bases). V lost 5 bases and J lost 3, with 17 bases in between. CDR1 SGHTA and CDR2 FQGTGA come from the germline V gene. The CDR3 length is 16 residues. Filled out from reference TRBV7-3 and TRBJ2-1, the complete variable domain reads GAGVSQTPSNKVTEKGKYVELRCDPISGHTALYWYRQSLGQGPEFLIYFQGTGAADDSGLPNDRFFAVRPEGSVSTLKIQRTERGDSAVYLCASSAVRTGIYNEQFFGPGTRLTVL.